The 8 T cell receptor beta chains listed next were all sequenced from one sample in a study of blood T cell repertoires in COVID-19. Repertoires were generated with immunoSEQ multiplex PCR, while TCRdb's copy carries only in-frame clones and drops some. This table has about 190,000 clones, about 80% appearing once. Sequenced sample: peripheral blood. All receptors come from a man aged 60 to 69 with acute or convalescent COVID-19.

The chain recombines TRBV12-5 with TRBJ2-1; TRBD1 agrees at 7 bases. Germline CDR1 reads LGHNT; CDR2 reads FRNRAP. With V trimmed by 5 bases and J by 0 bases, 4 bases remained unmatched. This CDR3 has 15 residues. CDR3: CASGKDRSSYNEQFF. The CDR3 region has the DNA TGTGCTAGTGGTAAGGACAGGTCCTCCTACAATGAGCAGTTCTTC.

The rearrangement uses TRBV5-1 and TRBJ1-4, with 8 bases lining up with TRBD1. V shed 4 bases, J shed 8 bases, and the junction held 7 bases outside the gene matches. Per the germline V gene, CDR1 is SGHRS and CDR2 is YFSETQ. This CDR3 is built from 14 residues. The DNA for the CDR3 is TGCGCCAGCAGCGTCCAGGGGGCGCGGGAAAAACTGTTTTTT. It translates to CASSVQGAREKLFF.

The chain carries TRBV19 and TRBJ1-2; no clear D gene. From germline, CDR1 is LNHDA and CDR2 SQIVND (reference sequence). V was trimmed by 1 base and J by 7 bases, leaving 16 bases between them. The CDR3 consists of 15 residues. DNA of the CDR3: TGTGCCAGTAGTATAGGGCCAGCCCAGGTGGGTGGCTACACCTTC. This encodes CASSIGPAQVGGYTF.

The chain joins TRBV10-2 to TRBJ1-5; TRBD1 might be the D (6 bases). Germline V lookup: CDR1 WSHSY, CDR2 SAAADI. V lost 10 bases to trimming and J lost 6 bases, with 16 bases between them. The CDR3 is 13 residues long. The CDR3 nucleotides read TGCGCCACCAACCCAGGGGAGCCTCAGCCCCAGCATTTT. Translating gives CATNPGEPQPQHF.

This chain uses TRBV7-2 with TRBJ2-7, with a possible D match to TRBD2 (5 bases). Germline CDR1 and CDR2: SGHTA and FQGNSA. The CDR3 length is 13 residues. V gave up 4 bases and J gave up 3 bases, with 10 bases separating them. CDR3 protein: CASSSGGFYEQYF. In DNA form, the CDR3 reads TGTGCCAGCAGCTCAGGAGGATTCTACGAGCAGTACTTC.

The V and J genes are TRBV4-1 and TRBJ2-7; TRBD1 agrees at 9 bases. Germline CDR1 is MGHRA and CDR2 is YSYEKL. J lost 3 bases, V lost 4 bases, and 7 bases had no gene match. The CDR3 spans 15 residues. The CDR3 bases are TGCGCCAGCAGCCCTTCGACAGGGGGAGGCTACGAGCAGTACTTC. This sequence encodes CASSPSTGGGYEQYF.

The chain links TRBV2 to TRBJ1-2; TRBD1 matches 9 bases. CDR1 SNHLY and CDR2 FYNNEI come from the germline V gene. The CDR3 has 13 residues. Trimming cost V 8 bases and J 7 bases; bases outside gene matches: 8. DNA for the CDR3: TGTGCCAGCCGTACAGGGGGCGAGGCTGGCTACACCTTC. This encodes CASRTGGEAGYTF.

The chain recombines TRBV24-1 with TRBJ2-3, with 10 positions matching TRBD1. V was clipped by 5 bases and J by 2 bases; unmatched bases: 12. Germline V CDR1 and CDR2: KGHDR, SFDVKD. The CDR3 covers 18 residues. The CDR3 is CATSGGTGVGPATDTQYF. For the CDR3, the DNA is TGTGCCACCAGTGGGGGGACAGGGGTCGGGCCGGCCACAGATACGCAGTATTTT.